This T cell receptor (beta chain) comes out of a study of shared clonotypes between healthy human individuals. Study context: Each donor's CD4 naive and CD4 memory cells filled three plates apiece, CD8 naive two, and CD8 memory one.

Findings of the study overall: A reduction in generation probabilities was seen for non-shared clonotypes relative to those shared by all four donors.

Germline CDR1 SEHNR, CDR2 FQNEAQ (reference sequence). The CDR3 consists of 11 residues. Deletions cut 6 bases from V and 15 bases from J, with 15 bases between. The naive CD8 fraction comprised CD45RO-negative cells positively selected for CCR7 and excluded terminally differentiated effector memory CD45RA+ cells. Remarks on this clone: Antigen: not known.

The assay used deep level. The method was immunoSEQ multiplex PCR; TCRdb's version includes in-frame clones alone and lacks a portion of them. The data show over 2 million clones, about 94% seen once. The receptor was derived from a man aged 18 to 30 in good health. This chain connects TRBV7-9 to TRBJ2-1, with TRBD1 as a possible D gene (6 bases). The sequenced sample was naive CD8+ T cells sorted from blood. The CDR3 loop is CASSFTGNPFF. In DNA, the CDR3 is TGTGCCAGCAGTTTTACAGGGAATCCGTTCTTC.